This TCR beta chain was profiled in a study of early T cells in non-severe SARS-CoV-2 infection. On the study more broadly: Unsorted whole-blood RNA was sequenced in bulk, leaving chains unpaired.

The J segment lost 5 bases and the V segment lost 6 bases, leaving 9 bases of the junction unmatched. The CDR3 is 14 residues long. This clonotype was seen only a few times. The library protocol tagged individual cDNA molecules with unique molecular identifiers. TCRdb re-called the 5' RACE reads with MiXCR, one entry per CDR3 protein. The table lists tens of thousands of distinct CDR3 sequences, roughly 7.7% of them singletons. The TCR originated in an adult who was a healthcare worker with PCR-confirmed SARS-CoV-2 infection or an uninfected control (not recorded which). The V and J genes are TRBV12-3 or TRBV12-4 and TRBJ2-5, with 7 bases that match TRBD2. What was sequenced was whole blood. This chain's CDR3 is CASSSLHSGETQYF. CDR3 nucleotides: TGTGCCAGCAGCTCCCTTCATAGCGGGGAGACCCAGTACTTC.